The 22 T cell receptor beta chains below were found in one sample sequenced in a study of blood T cell repertoires in COVID-19. Only in-frame clones appear in the TCRdb table, and some are missing; sequencing was by immunoSEQ multiplex PCR. The sample records just over 650,000 clones, more than 80% being singletons. The sequenced sample consisted of peripheral blood. The receptors shown here come from a woman between 18 and 29 years old with acute or convalescent COVID-19.

The CDR3 coding sequence is TGTGCCAGCAGGGCGGACAGGGCGAAGAACACTGAAGCTTTCTTT. Encoded protein: CASRADRAKNTEAFF. V and J are TRBV6-5 and TRBJ1-1; TRBD1 matches at 8 bases. Germline trimming cut 6 bases from V and 1 base from J; bases unmatched to any gene: 7. CDR3 length equals 15 residues. The V gene's germline CDR1 is MNHEY and CDR2 SVGAGI.

V and J are TRBV27 and TRBJ1-4, with 7 nucleotides matching TRBD1. This CDR3 has 14 residues. CDR1 is MNHEY and CDR2 is SMNVEV in the germline V gene (reference sequence). V shed 3 bases, J shed 5 bases, and the junction held 3 bases outside the gene matches. CDR3 in amino acids: CASSLGQLNEKLFF. DNA of the CDR3: TGTGCCAGCAGTTTGGGACAGTTGAATGAAAAACTGTTTTTT.

This clone was found once. CDR3: CASSTTGEGQPQHF. The CDR3 coding sequence is TGTGCCAGCAGCACGACAGGGGAAGGTCAGCCCCAGCATTTT. This sequence joins TRBV5-5 and TRBJ1-5; 8 bases match TRBD1. Germline CDR1 reads SGHKS; CDR2 reads YYEKEE (reference sequence). The CDR3 consists of 14 residues. The junction had 6 bases not matched to a gene; V was cut back by 4 bases and J by 6 bases.

This clone has more than one count but fewer than ten. The rearrangement links TRBV4-1 to TRBJ1-2; D ambiguous. V gave up 2 bases and J gave up 0 bases, with 16 bases separating them. The CDR3 is made up of 17 amino acids. Per germline, CDR1 MGHRA and CDR2 YSYEKL. The CDR3 region has the DNA TGCGCCAGCAGCCAAACCACCCAGGTTAAATCTAACTATGGCTACACCTTC. Its protein product is CASSQTTQVKSNYGYTF.

This chain connects TRBV5-1 to TRBJ2-3; 8 bases line up with TRBD1. Germline V gene sequence: CDR1 SGHRS, CDR2 YFSETQ. After removal of 0 bases from V and 2 bases from J, the junction contained 8 bases not matched to a gene. The CDR3 consists of 17 residues. The CDR3 here is CASSLEAGGPPTDTQYF. The CDR3 DNA reads TGCGCCAGCAGCTTGGAGGCAGGGGGCCCCCCCACAGATACGCAGTATTTT.

The chain couples TRBV20-1 to TRBJ1-1; D gene unclear. The germline V gene has CDR1 DFQATT and CDR2 SNEGSKA (reference sequence). The germline V and J ends were trimmed by 6 bases and 8 bases, with 13 bases remaining between them. The CDR3 length is 11 residues. This CDR3 is CSAPGVGEAFF. The CDR3 DNA sequence: TGCAGTGCGCCCGGGGTGGGGGAAGCTTTCTTT.

This chain uses TRBV2 with TRBJ2-1, with no clear D. V lost 5 bases to trimming and J lost 9 bases, with 17 bases between them. The length of the CDR3 is 14 residues. Per germline, CDR1 SNHLY and CDR2 FYNNEI. The CDR3 region has the DNA TGTGCCAGCAGTCCCACAGACCTCAACGGTGAGCAGTTCTTC. Encoded protein: CASSPTDLNGEQFF.

This sequence joins TRBV6-2 or TRBV6-3 and TRBJ1-5, with TRBD1 matching over 7 bases. The V segment lost 2 bases and the J segment 3 bases; nucleotides outside the gene matches: 19. The CDR3 sequence is 20 residues long. The germline CDR1 and CDR2 sequences are MNHEY and SVGEGT. For the CDR3, the DNA is TGTGCCAGCAGTTACGTTCTTTTTTTCTCGGTGGGACAGCTCAATCAGCCCCAGCATTTT. It is translated as CASSYVLFFSVGQLNQPQHF.

Worth noting for this clone: Additional DNA sequences in this sample encode the identical CDR3. The chain employs TRBV5-6 and TRBJ2-7; tentative D call: TRBD1 (5 bases). The germline V gene encodes CDR1 SGHDT and CDR2 YYEEEE. V was shortened by 1 base and J by 2 bases, with 10 bases between the two germline ends. The CDR3 consists of 14 residues. In nucleotides, the CDR3 is TGTGCCAGCAGCTTGACCGACAGTACCTACGAGCAGTACTTC. Residues: CASSLTDSTYEQYF.

V gene TRBV10-3 combines with J gene TRBJ1-2; 8 bases agree with TRBD1. Germline CDR1 and CDR2: ENHRY and SYGVKD. The CDR3 runs 13 residues. V was pared by 7 bases and J by 6 bases, with 7 bases of the junction left unmatched. The CDR3, as DNA: TGTGCCATCATCAAAAACAGGGGGGATGGCTACACCTTC. Its translation is CAIIKNRGDGYTF.

The CDR3 region has the DNA TGTGCCAGCAGATTCCAGGCACAAACAGATACGCAGTATTTT. It yields the protein CASRFQAQTDTQYF. The rearrangement uses TRBV6-4 and TRBJ2-3; D is unclear. The CDR3 length is 14 residues. From germline, CDR1 is MRHNA and CDR2 SNTAGT. Trimming removed 6 bases at V and 3 bases at J, with 13 bases between.

This chain joins TRBV4-1 and TRBJ2-5, with 10 nucleotides matching TRBD2. V dropped 0 bases and J dropped 5; count of bases not matched to a gene: 6. The CDR3 has 16 amino acids. The germline V gene has CDR1 MGHRA and CDR2 YSYEKL. The CDR3 nucleotides read TGCGCCAGCAGCCAAGATGGAGCGGGGGGGAGGGAGACCCAGTACTTC. It encodes CASSQDGAGGRETQYF.

This clone was detected a few times. The chain carries TRBV13 and TRBJ1-1; perhaps TRBD1 as D (5 bases). Germline assignment: CDR1 PRHDT and CDR2 FYEKMQ (reference sequence). V shed 6 bases and J shed 7 bases, with 15 bases lying between them. The CDR3 has 13 amino acids. The CDR3 DNA is TGTGCCAGCAGTGTCCGGGGGAAGGGTGAAGCTTTCTTT. The encoded protein is CASSVRGKGEAFF.

The chain recombines TRBV7-9 with TRBJ2-3; no clear D gene. This CDR3 is 12 amino acids long. V shed 6 bases and J shed 0 bases, with 4 bases lying between them. CDR1 and CDR2 from the germline V gene are SEHNR and FQNEAQ (reference sequence). CDR3 protein: CASRSSTDTQYF. The DNA for the CDR3 is TGTGCCAGCAGATCTAGCACAGATACGCAGTATTTT.

The V call is TRBV27, the J call TRBJ2-1, with D possibly matching TRBD1 (5 bases). The CDR3 consists of 14 residues. Deletions cut 7 bases from V and 2 bases from J, with 12 bases between. Germline CDR1 is MNHEY and CDR2 is SMNVEV (reference sequence). The CDR3 here is CASTLDSTYNEQFF. The CDR3 nucleotides read TGTGCCAGCACCCTCGACAGTACCTACAATGAGCAGTTCTTC.

The CDR3 DNA is TGTGCCAGCAGCTCGGGACAGGGGGCAGGCTATGGCTACACCTTC. Amino acid sequence: CASSSGQGAGYGYTF. This sequence joins TRBV7-2 and TRBJ1-2, with 12 bases aligning to TRBD1. The CDR3 length is 15 residues. Trimming took 4 bases from V and 4 from J; bases not matched to a gene: 4. The germline V gene encodes CDR1 SGHTA and CDR2 FQGNSA. Supplemented by reference TRBV7-2 and TRBJ1-2, the full variable domain reads GAGVSQSPSNKVTEKGKDVELRCDPISGHTALYWYRQSLGQGLEFLIYFQGNSAPDKSGLPSDRFSAERTGGSVSTLTIQRTQQEDSAVYLCASSSGQGAGYGYTFGSGTRLTVV.

The gene calls are TRBV14 and TRBJ2-7, with D possibly matching TRBD2 (5 bases). CDR3 length equals 14 residues. Germline CDR1 SGHDN, CDR2 FVKESK. The V end was cut by 3 bases, the J end by 3 bases, with 12 bases between. The CDR3 DNA follows: TGTGCCAGCAGCCATGGACGAGGAGGCTACGAGCAGTACTTC. Translation: CASSHGRGGYEQYF.

This clone turned up a few times. The chain has TRBV11-2 and TRBJ2-7; D unresolved. This CDR3 is 13 amino acids long. V gave up 1 base and J gave up 2 bases, with 6 bases separating them. From germline, CDR1 is SGHAT and CDR2 FQNNGV. As DNA, the CDR3 is TGTGCCAGCAGCTTAGCCCACACCTACGAGCAGTACTTC. Translating it yields CASSLAHTYEQYF.

In its sample, this clone was seen once. The V call is TRBV10-3, the J call TRBJ1-2; the D gene is possibly TRBD1 (5 bases). The V end was cut by 6 bases, the J end by 4 bases, with 12 bases between. This CDR3 has 13 amino acids. In germline, CDR1 is ENHRY, CDR2 SYGVKD. CDR3 nucleotides: TGTGCCATCAGCCAGGGTTTGAGCTATGGCTACACCTTC. Its translation: CAISQGLSYGYTF.

The V call is TRBV7-2, the J call TRBJ2-3; 10 bases are a match to TRBD2. The V segment lost 8 bases and the J segment 6 bases; nucleotides outside the gene matches: 11. The CDR3 covers 15 residues. Per germline, CDR1 SGHTA and CDR2 FQGNSA. The CDR3 sequence is CASHRGTSVRDTQYF. CDR3 DNA sequence: TGTGCCAGCCACCGCGGGACTAGCGTTCGCGATACGCAGTATTTT.

This clone was observed a single time. The V call is TRBV2, the J call TRBJ1-2; TRBD1 is a possible D gene (5 bases). The CDR3 spans 10 residues. V was cut by 11 bases and J by 8 bases, with 12 bases left in between. The V gene's germline CDR1 is SNHLY and CDR2 FYNNEI. Written as DNA, the CDR3 is TGTGCCGAGGGAGGGGACGGCTACACCTTC. This encodes CAEGGDGYTF.

The chain combines TRBV29-1 with TRBJ2-1; D is perhaps TRBD1 (6 bases). The CDR3 contains 12 residues. Trimming pared 4 bases from V and 7 bases from J, leaving 11 bases between. Germline V gives CDR1 SQVTM, CDR2 ANQGSEA. CDR3 region: CSVGQVPNEQFF. The CDR3 coding sequence is TGCAGCGTTGGACAGGTCCCTAATGAGCAGTTCTTC.